This TCR beta chain is drawn from a study of T cell repertoires in cytomegalovirus infection. Study-wide background: From public TCR beta signatures came an indication of both CMV infection and matching HLA type.

In TCRdb, the reads were re-called with MiXCR into one record per CDR3 protein. The table records around 740,000 distinct CDR3 sequences, approximately 40% of them present only once. About this clonotype itself: Its antigen is still unknown.

General study points: Within the response measured ex vivo, HLA-C-restricted CMV-specific TCR beta clonotypes were dominant. Of the TCR beta families, the public ones yielded a cumulative frequency that identified carriers of CMV plus the relevant HLA.

Per germline, CDR1 MDHEN and CDR2 SYDVKM. V was clipped by 6 bases and J by 0 bases, with 6 bases between them. The CDR3 covers 12 residues. V gene TRBV28 combines with J gene TRBJ2-7; D call uncertain. The specimen was PBMCs. This TCR was sampled from a human donor in good health (CMV status not recorded). Some clones in this sample may be carry-over from other donors' samples. CDR3 protein: CASRDVSYEQYF. The CDR3 DNA reads TGTGCCAGCAGGGACGTCTCCTACGAGCAGTACTTC.